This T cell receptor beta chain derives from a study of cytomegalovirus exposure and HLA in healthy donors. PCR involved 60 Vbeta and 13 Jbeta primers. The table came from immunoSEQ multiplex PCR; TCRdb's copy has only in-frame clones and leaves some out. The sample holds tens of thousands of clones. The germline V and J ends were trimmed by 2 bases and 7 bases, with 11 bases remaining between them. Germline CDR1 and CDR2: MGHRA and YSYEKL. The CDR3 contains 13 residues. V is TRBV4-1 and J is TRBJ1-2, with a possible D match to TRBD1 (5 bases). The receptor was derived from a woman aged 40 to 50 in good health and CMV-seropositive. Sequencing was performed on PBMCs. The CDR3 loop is CASSQSRVGGYTF. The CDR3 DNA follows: TGCGCCAGCAGCCAAAGCAGGGTTGGTGGCTACACCTTC.